The rows below give T cell receptor beta chains drawn from one sample of a study. In TCRdb, the 5' RACE reads were re-called with MiXCR into one record per CDR3 protein. This table has some 30,000 distinct CDR3 sequences, approximately 25% appearing once. Sequenced input: naive CD4+ T cells sorted from a lymph node. All receptors come from a female donor with breast cancer. Each CDR3 is given with its conserved first and last residue. The D gene is left open where the match is weak. Size tells how often a clone was seen (once, few, many) or the class of an expanded clone, and some rows leave it out.

D gene	J gene	V gene	clone size	CDR3 protein	CDR3 DNA
.	TRBJ1-6	TRBV4-3	.	CASSQDEGENSPLHF	TGCGCCAGCAGCCAAGATGAGGGAGAGAATTCACCCCTCCACTTT
TRBD2	TRBJ2-3	TRBV7-2	many	CASSLATSGTQYF	TGTGCCAGCAGCTTAGCGACTAGCGGGACGCAGTATTTT
.	TRBJ2-7	TRBV5-5	many	CASSPTILGGEQYF	TGTGCCAGCAGCCCCACCATCCTAGGTGGCGAGCAGTACTTC
.	TRBJ2-1	TRBV6-2/TRBV6-3	few	CASKRSAGLYNEQFF	TGTGCCAGTAAGAGGAGTGCGGGACTCTACAATGAGCAGTTCTTC
.	TRBJ2-2	TRBV9	.	CASSVARGELFF	TGTGCCAGCAGCGTAGCTCGGGGGGAGCTGTTTTTT
.	TRBJ2-7	TRBV10-3	few	CAISDAYEQYF	TGTGCCATCAGTGATGCCTACGAGCAGTACTTC
TRBD2	TRBJ2-7	TRBV6-5	.	CASAGGSEQYF	TGCGCCAGCGCGGGGGGTAGCGAGCAGTACTTC
TRBD1	TRBJ2-7	TRBV5-1	.	CASSWPGQGAAEQYF	TGCGCCAGCAGCTGGCCGGGACAGGGGGCAGCCGAGCAGTACTTC
.	TRBJ1-1	TRBV7-8	few	CASSHPGTFEAFF	TGTGCCAGCAGCCACCCGGGTACCTTCGAAGCTTTCTTT
.	TRBJ2-5	TRBV6-1	few	CASSEQGETQYF	TGTGCCAGCAGTGAACAGGGAGAGACCCAGTACTTC
.	TRBJ2-7	TRBV12-3/TRBV12-4	once	CASGLGDALSHEQYF	TGTGCCAGCGGCCTAGGGGACGCTCTAAGTCATGAGCAGTACTTC
.	TRBJ2-3	TRBV30	.	CAWSRSSGPDTQYF	TGTGCCTGGAGTCGGTCTTCTGGCCCAGACACGCAGTATTTT
TRBD1	TRBJ1-1	TRBV5-4	many	CASSRDRGVNTEAFF	TGTGCCAGCAGCAGGGACAGGGGCGTGAACACTGAAGCTTTCTTT
TRBD2	TRBJ2-7	TRBV20-1	.	CSANLAGLGYEQYF	TGCAGTGCTAATCTAGCGGGATTAGGTTACGAGCAGTACTTC
.	TRBJ2-2	TRBV7-8	.	CASSLLGGNTGELFF	TGTGCCAGCAGCTTACTGGGGGGGAACACCGGGGAGCTGTTTTTT
.	TRBJ1-6	TRBV4-1	.	CASSQDRQAYNSPLHF	TGCGCCAGCAGCCAAGATCGGCAGGCCTATAATTCACCCCTCCACTTT